What follows describes a single T cell receptor (beta chain). This sample was included in a study of CXCR3-negative and CXCR3-positive naive CD8 T cells. The V gene's germline CDR1 is SQVTM and CDR2 ANQGSEA. The CDR3 loop spans 14 amino acids. UMI-labeled 5' RACE TRB cDNA libraries were prepared from the cells. TCRdb re-called the 5' RACE reads; one entry per CDR3 protein, DNA not given. Its table records about 5,500 distinct CDR3 sequences. Sequenced material: naive CXCR3- CD8+ T cells from blood. Documented subset: CD45RO-CCR7+CD27+CD95- naive CD8+ T cells lacking CXCR3 (TNR3-). The chain is built from TRBV29-1 and TRBJ1-3; no DNA is available, so the TRBD1 call from TCRdb remains unchecked. This TCR was recovered from a human donor in good health. Some clones in this sample may be carry-over from other donors' samples. This chain's CDR3 is CSAALWGSGNTIYF.